The 27 T cell receptor beta chains presented below share a single source sample, sequenced in a study of radiotherapy plus CTLA-4 blockade in lung cancer. Only in-frame clones appear in the TCRdb table, and some are missing; sequencing was by immunoSEQ multiplex PCR. The sample gives roughly 130,000 clones, about nine tenths of which show up once; more than 6.5% is in the top ten. The sample here was peripheral blood, taken from a patient treated with radiotherapy plus ipilimumab. Receptors were obtained from a human donor with non-small cell lung cancer that progressed on radiotherapy plus ipilimumab.

The chain couples TRBV7-8 to TRBJ2-7; 7 positions match TRBD2. This CDR3 spans 14 amino acids. J was trimmed by 2 bases and V by 5 bases; bases with no gene match: 6. CDR1 is SGHVS, CDR2 FQNEAQ, per germline. CDR3 protein: CASSGRVPAYEQYF. The DNA of the CDR3 is TGTGCCAGCAGCGGGAGGGTACCGGCCTACGAGCAGTACTTC.

CDR3 amino acids: CASSNYWGENTGELFF. CDR3 coding DNA: TGTGCCAGCAGCAACTACTGGGGCGAAAACACCGGGGAGCTGTTTTTT. The chain is built from TRBV7-6 and TRBJ2-2, with D perhaps TRBD1 (5 bases). The CDR3 runs to 16 residues. Germline V CDR1 and CDR2: SGHVS, FNYEAQ. Trimming left V 5 bases short and J 2 bases short, with 15 bases between.

CDR3: CASSQYNEQFF. The CDR3 DNA is TGTGCCAGCAGCCAGTACAATGAGCAGTTCTTC. The chain joins TRBV6-5 to TRBJ2-1; unclear D gene. V was shortened by 6 bases and J by 4 bases, with 4 bases between the two germline ends. Looked up from germline, CDR1 is MNHEY and CDR2 is SVGAGI. CDR3 length: 11 amino acids.

The chain recombines TRBV7-9 with TRBJ1-5; D gene ambiguous. V shed 5 bases and J shed 0 bases, with 8 bases lying between them. CDR3 length: 14 residues. CDR1 and CDR2 (germline): SEHNR, FQNEAQ (reference sequence). DNA for the CDR3: TGTGCCAGCAGCCACGACGATAGCAATCAGCCCCAGCATTTT. This encodes CASSHDDSNQPQHF.

The rearrangement links TRBV5-1 to TRBJ1-2, with TRBD1 matching over 7 bases. V dropped 8 bases and J dropped 4; count of bases not matched to a gene: 14. This CDR3 has 15 residues. Germline V gives CDR1 SGHRS, CDR2 YFSETQ. The DNA of the CDR3 is TGCGCCAGTAGACCAACAGGGGCGGTCCCCTATGGCTACACCTTC. This encodes CASRPTGAVPYGYTF.

The rearrangement links TRBV6-6 to TRBJ2-1, with 8 bases that match TRBD1. The CDR3 sequence is 14 residues long. J lost 2 bases, V lost 7 bases, and 4 bases had no gene match. Germline V gene lookup returns CDR1 MNHNY and CDR2 SVGAGI (reference sequence). The CDR3 DNA follows: TGTGCCAGCAAGGACAGGGATGCCTACAATGAGCAGTTCTTC. Translation: CASKDRDAYNEQFF.

V usage is TRBV7-9 and J usage is TRBJ2-2, with 9 bases aligning to TRBD1. This CDR3 is built from 17 residues. V trimming: 5 bases; J trimming: 5 bases; junction bases outside the gene matches: 12. Germline loops: CDR1 SEHNR, CDR2 FQNEAQ (reference sequence). This CDR3 reads CASSRGQTGGLTGELFF. CDR3 DNA: TGTGCCAGCAGCCGAGGACAGACAGGGGGACTGACCGGGGAGCTGTTTTTT.

This chain uses TRBV18 with TRBJ2-2; D is unclear. Looked up from germline, CDR1 is KGHSH and CDR2 is LQKENI. The CDR3 is made up of 17 amino acids. Between the trimmed V and J ends, which lost 1 base and 0 bases, there was a span of 12 bases. This chain's CDR3 is CASSPLVGVTNTGELFF. The DNA of the CDR3 is TGTGCCAGCTCACCACTGGTGGGTGTAACGAACACCGGGGAGCTGTTTTTT. Drawing the rest from reference TRBV18 and TRBJ2-2, the complete variable domain is NAGVMQNPRHLVRRRGQEARLRCSPMKGHSHVYWYRQLPEEGLKFMVYLQKENIIDESGMPKERFSAEFPKEGPSILRIQQVVRGDSAAYFCASSPLVGVTNTGELFFGEGSRLTVL.

The V and J genes are TRBV5-6 and TRBJ1-4, with D perhaps matching TRBD1 (5 bases). Germline lookup yields CDR1 SGHDT and CDR2 YYEEEE. Trimming took off 0 bases at V and 0 bases at J, with 6 bases between the two ends. This CDR3 comprises 15 residues. CDR3 amino acids: CASSLAGATNEKLFF. CDR3 bases: TGTGCCAGCAGCTTGGCGGGGGCAACTAATGAAAAACTGTTTTTT.

CDR3 DNA: TGTGCCAGCAGCCGTAGCGCAGTGGGGGCCAACGTCCTGACTTTC. Residues: CASSRSAVGANVLTF. The V gene is TRBV6-6, the J gene TRBJ2-6; tentative D call: TRBD2 (5 bases). Trimming pared 6 bases from V and 4 bases from J, leaving 13 bases between. This CDR3 contains 15 residues. CDR1 is MNHNY, CDR2 SVGAGI, per germline (reference sequence).

This chain joins TRBV6-1 and TRBJ2-5; maybe TRBD2 (5 bases). Trimming stripped 7 bases from V and 3 bases from J, with 15 bases between. CDR1 and CDR2 (germline): MNHNS, SASEGT. The CDR3 runs to 14 residues. The CDR3 coding sequence is TGTGCCAGCATGGATGGAGGTTTCAAAGAGACCCAGTACTTC. This codes for CASMDGGFKETQYF.

The chain combines TRBV9 with TRBJ2-1; D is unclear. Germline values: CDR1 SGDLS, CDR2 YYNGEE. V was trimmed by 3 bases and J by 7 bases, leaving 17 bases between them. CDR3 length: 15 amino acids. The CDR3 is CASSGTTVMGNEQFF. The DNA of the CDR3 is TGTGCCAGCAGCGGCACAACGGTGATGGGTAATGAGCAGTTCTTC.

Of note for this clone: The junction differs from germline at one of its ends, possibly a read error. The CDR3 bases are TGTGCCAGCAGCGTAGCGGCTAGCGGGAGTAGTGTGGTCTTC. It specifies CASSVAASGSSVVF. This chain connects TRBV9 to TRBJ2-1, with 10 bases aligning to TRBD2. This CDR3 contains 14 residues. The germline V gene has CDR1 SGDLS and CDR2 YYNGEE.

This clone has more than one count but fewer than ten. No conserved phenylalanine or tryptophan is present at the end of the CDR3, so a read error is the likely explanation. It is unclear where the CDR3 begins or ends on the DNA, so no DNA is shown, and the CDR3 is as TCRdb lists it. The CDR3: CASSPGGTSIL. This chain links TRBV18 with TRBJ2-7; whether TRBD2, the table's D call, matches the DNA was not checked. Germline V gene sequence: CDR1 KGHSH, CDR2 LQKENI. The CDR3 comprises 11 residues, both ends counted.

The V call is TRBV29-1, the J call TRBJ2-5; D not resolved. In germline, CDR1 is SQVTM, CDR2 ANQGSEA. The CDR3 runs to 12 residues. Trimming took off 6 bases at V and 5 bases at J, with 13 bases between the two ends. The CDR3 DNA sequence: TGCAGCGTCGCAACTGGGGTTGAGACCCAGTACTTC. This gives the protein CSVATGVETQYF.

The rearrangement uses TRBV5-1 and TRBJ2-7; D is uncertain. The V end was cut by 4 bases, the J end by 3 bases, with 14 bases between. The CDR3 spans 14 residues. Germline V gene data show CDR1 as SGHRS and CDR2 as YFSETQ. CDR3 in DNA: TGCGCCAGCAGCGACGGCCTTAATAACTACGAGCAGTACTTC. Translating gives CASSDGLNNYEQYF.

Concerning this clone: The same CDR3 is also encoded by other DNA sequences in this sample. The V call is TRBV5-5, the J call TRBJ2-1; D might be TRBD1 (6 bases). Trimming took 4 bases from V and 0 from J, leaving 11 bases between them. The germline V gene encodes CDR1 SGHKS and CDR2 YYEKEE (reference sequence). The CDR3 contains 15 residues. The CDR3 spells CASSLTGSSYNEQFF. The CDR3 nucleotides are TGTGCCAGCAGCCTAACAGGGAGCTCCTACAATGAGCAGTTCTTC.

This sequence joins TRBV5-1 and TRBJ2-3; D not certain. The CDR3 has 16 amino acids. Trimming removed 0 bases at V and 1 base at J, with 12 bases between. Germline lookup yields CDR1 SGHRS and CDR2 YFSETQ. This CDR3 is CASSLDPGAGTDTQYF. The CDR3 DNA reads TGCGCCAGCAGCTTGGATCCGGGCGCCGGCACAGATACGCAGTATTTT.

This chain connects TRBV19 to TRBJ2-6; 8 bases match TRBD1. Germline V gene lookup returns CDR1 LNHDA and CDR2 SQIVND (reference sequence). The CDR3 has 15 residues. With V trimmed by 9 bases and J by 2 bases, 6 bases remained unmatched. The CDR3 is CASQDRVAGANVLTF. The CDR3, as DNA: TGTGCCAGCCAGGACAGGGTGGCTGGGGCCAACGTCCTGACTTTC.

This clone is a singleton in its sample. DNA of the CDR3: TGTGCCAGCAGTTACTCGATGGTGGGGCTGAACACTGAAGCTTTCTTT. Its translation: CASSYSMVGLNTEAFF. V and J are TRBV6-5 and TRBJ1-1; the D gene is possibly TRBD1 (5 bases). Germline V lookup: CDR1 MNHEY, CDR2 SVGAGI. V lost 0 bases, J lost 0 bases, and 11 bases lay in between. The CDR3 totals 16 residues.

The chain employs TRBV7-8 and TRBJ2-2; D possibly uses TRBD1 or TRBD2 (5 bases each). Germline V CDR1 and CDR2: SGHVS, FQNEAQ. Trimming cost V 5 bases and J 7 bases, with 14 bases left between them. This CDR3 contains 14 residues. DNA of the CDR3: TGTGCCAGCAGCCCAGGGACCTTCGGCGGGGAGCTGTTTTTT. Residues: CASSPGTFGGELFF.

This rearrangement joins TRBV11-3 to TRBJ1-1; D ambiguous. Trimming removed 4 bases from V and 1 base from J, with 10 bases in between. CDR1 and CDR2 (germline): SGHNT, YENEEA. This CDR3 has 14 amino acids. The chain's CDR3 is CASSWSRGNTEAFF. In DNA form, the CDR3 reads TGTGCCAGCAGCTGGTCGCGGGGGAACACTGAAGCTTTCTTT.

The V and J genes are TRBV5-1 and TRBJ1-6, with D tentatively TRBD1 (6 bases). The CDR3 length is 16 residues. CDR1 is SGHRS, CDR2 YFSETQ, per germline. The V end was cut by 0 bases, the J end by 3 bases, with 10 bases between. The CDR3 nucleotides read TGCGCCAGCAGCTTGGGACAGGCATACTATAATTCACCCCTCCACTTT. It yields the protein CASSLGQAYYNSPLHF.

The J gene is TRBJ2-5, the V gene TRBV19; 10 bases map to TRBD2. V was clipped by 2 bases and J by 4 bases; unmatched bases: 10. Germline loops: CDR1 LNHDA, CDR2 SQIVND (reference sequence). The CDR3 has 17 amino acids. DNA for the CDR3: TGTGCCAGTAGTATAATTTTCCAGCGGGAGGGTGGAGAGACCCAGTACTTC. It is translated as CASSIIFQREGGETQYF.

This chain uses TRBV6-5 with TRBJ2-2; 8 nucleotides line up with TRBD2. CDR3 size: 14 residues. V was clipped by 4 bases and J by 6 bases; unmatched bases: 4. Per the germline V gene, CDR1 is MNHEY and CDR2 is SVGAGI. DNA of the CDR3: TGTGCCAGCAGTTTGGCACTAGCGGCCGGGGAGCTGTTTTTT. Encoded protein: CASSLALAAGELFF.

This sequence joins TRBV7-8 and TRBJ2-4; maybe TRBD1 (5 bases). The CDR3 has 14 residues. Germline V CDR1 and CDR2: SGHVS, FQNEAQ. V lost 0 bases to trimming and J lost 8 bases, with 11 bases between them. The CDR3 protein is CASSLAQGGDIQYF. The CDR3 nucleotides are TGTGCCAGCAGCTTAGCCCAGGGTGGTGACATTCAGTACTTC.

Only a few counts were recorded for this clone. The chain has TRBV7-6 and TRBJ2-1, with D maybe TRBD1 (5 bases). Germline CDR1 is SGHVS and CDR2 is FNYEAQ. The CDR3 covers 20 residues. The V end lost 5 bases, the J end lost 0 bases, and 26 bases lay between the germline ends. For the CDR3, the DNA is TGTGCCAGCAGCCCCACCATCGCAGGGAACGATAGGAGCTCCTACAATGAGCAGTTCTTC. Amino acids: CASSPTIAGNDRSSYNEQFF.